These 29 T cell receptor beta chains were all obtained from the same sample, sequenced in a study of cytomegalovirus exposure and HLA in healthy donors (TCRdb year 2017). The library was made by the immunoSEQ multiplex PCR assay. A mixture of 60 forward primers for TCR Vbeta segments and 13 reverse primers for TCR Jbeta segments was used in the multiplex PCR. The source is immuneACCESS, and TCRdb retained only in-frame sequences with V and J called. Part of the clones is not carried over; for the studies checked, unresolved V genes explain less than half of this, and the remainder is unexplained. This sample is represented by 95,000 to 150,000 clones; about three quarters of them were singletons. The ten biggest clones cover roughly 3.2% of the sample. The sample was PBMCs. The receptors here all came from a young man in good health and CMV-seronegative.

The chain has TRBV7-8 and TRBJ1-1; 7 nucleotides align to TRBD1. This CDR3 is 15 amino acids long. Trimming at V came to 4 bases and at J to 6 bases, leaving 11 bases not matched to a gene. Germline assignment: CDR1 SGHVS and CDR2 FQNEAQ. CDR3 sequence: CASSSSTGASPEAFF. The DNA of the CDR3 is TGTGCCAGCAGCTCCTCAACAGGGGCGTCCCCTGAAGCTTTCTTT.

The genes are TRBV6-5 and TRBJ1-2; D is possibly TRBD1 (6 bases). The germline V and J ends were trimmed by 5 bases and 4 bases, with 11 bases remaining between them. CDR3 length: 13 amino acids. The germline gives CDR1 MNHEY, CDR2 SVGAGI. The CDR3 DNA follows: TGTGCCAGCAGTATGACAGGACTCTATGGCTACACCTTC. Protein sequence: CASSMTGLYGYTF.

The CDR3 coding sequence is TGTGCCAGCAGGTTCGGACAGGGGCCTAATCAGCCCCAGCATTTT. Translation: CASRFGQGPNQPQHF. This chain links TRBV6-5 with TRBJ1-5; 9 nucleotides agree with TRBD1. Per the germline V gene, CDR1 is MNHEY and CDR2 is SVGAGI. V gave up 6 bases and J gave up 4 bases; unmatched junction bases: 7. The CDR3 runs to 15 residues.

V gene TRBV5-6 combines with J gene TRBJ1-3; TRBD1 might be the D (5 bases). Trimming removed 0 bases at V and 3 bases at J, with 13 bases between. The CDR3 is 16 amino acids. Germline-derived CDR1 and CDR2 are SGHDT and YYEEEE. CDR3 sequence reads: CASSLEWGLSGNTIYF. The CDR3 coding sequence is TGTGCCAGCAGCTTGGAATGGGGCCTGAGTGGAAACACCATATATTTT.

The CDR3 protein is CASQRNVGLALSDTQYF. The CDR3 DNA reads as TGTGCCTCCCAACGCAACGTTGGGCTAGCGCTCTCAGATACGCAGTATTTT. The J gene is TRBJ2-3, the V gene TRBV10-3; the D gene is possibly TRBD2 (6 bases). Trimming shortened V by 11 bases and J by 4 bases, and 28 bases separated the two germline ends. This CDR3 is 17 amino acids long. Germline CDR1 and CDR2: ENHRY and SYGVKD.

This clone occurred a few times. This chain connects TRBV14 to TRBJ2-1, with TRBD2 matching 9 bases. Trimming removed 1 base from V and 5 bases from J; junction bases left unmatched: 3. The CDR3 runs to 15 residues. CDR1 SGHDN and CDR2 FVKESK come from the germline V gene. The CDR3 region has the DNA TGTGCCAGCAGCCAAGCTCTAGCGGGAAACAATGAGCAGTTCTTC. Translation: CASSQALAGNNEQFF.

In this sample, this clone turned up once. The chain carries TRBV27 and TRBJ1-1; D possibly corresponds to TRBD1 (6 bases). Trimming shortened V by 3 bases and J by 5 bases, and 13 bases separated the two germline ends. Germline CDR1 reads MNHEY; CDR2 reads SMNVEV (reference sequence). The CDR3 covers 14 residues. CDR3 residues: CASSFRGGRTEAFF. DNA of the CDR3: TGTGCCAGCAGTTTCAGGGGCGGGCGGACTGAAGCTTTCTTT.

This clone came up once. V gene TRBV6-1 combines with J gene TRBJ2-7; 11 bases fit TRBD2. J lost 2 bases, V lost 2 bases, and 8 bases had no gene match. The V gene's germline CDR1 is MNHNS and CDR2 SASEGT. This CDR3 comprises 17 residues. The CDR3 coding sequence is TGTGCCAGCAGTGAAAGTCCCTCTAGCGGGAGGACCTACGAGCAGTACTTC. As protein: CASSESPSSGRTYEQYF.

V and J are TRBV28 and TRBJ1-1; a possible D gene is TRBD1 (5 bases). Germline CDR1 reads MDHEN; CDR2 reads SYDVKM. V was trimmed by 4 bases and J by 3 bases, leaving 15 bases between them. CDR3 length: 15 amino acids. The CDR3 loop is CASSSLTGGDTEAFF. The CDR3 nucleotides are TGTGCCAGCAGTTCCCTGACGGGGGGGGACACTGAAGCTTTCTTT.

The chain recombines TRBV13 with TRBJ1-1; 8 nucleotides line up with TRBD1. The CDR3 contains 14 residues. The ends lost 6 bases at V and 4 bases at J; junction bases unmatched: 7. In germline, CDR1 is PRHDT, CDR2 FYEKMQ (reference sequence). The CDR3 region has the DNA TGTGCCAGCAGACGAAGGGACAGGTCCACTGAAGCTTTCTTT. It is translated as CASRRRDRSTEAFF.

The chain is built from TRBV4-1 and TRBJ1-4; D uncertain. Deletions cut 0 bases from V and 8 bases from J, with 13 bases between. Looked up from germline, CDR1 is MGHRA and CDR2 is YSYEKL. This CDR3 spans 15 amino acids. CDR3 protein: CASSQDGRVGEKLFF. CDR3 DNA: TGCGCCAGCAGCCAAGATGGGCGGGTTGGGGAAAAACTGTTTTTT.

This chain uses TRBV5-4 with TRBJ1-1; D is uncertain. With 0 bases removed from V and 7 bases from J, the gap between germline ends came to 7 bases. The germline V gene encodes CDR1 SGHNT and CDR2 YYREEE (reference sequence). The CDR3 covers 12 residues. The CDR3 is CASSLAHSEAFF. In nucleotides, the CDR3 is TGTGCCAGCAGCTTGGCGCACAGTGAAGCTTTCTTT.

The rearrangement joins TRBV6-1 to TRBJ1-5, with D maybe TRBD1 (6 bases). V was trimmed by 2 bases and J by 1 base, leaving 12 bases between them. The CDR3 spans 16 residues. Germline loops: CDR1 MNHNS, CDR2 SASEGT. CDR3 bases: TGTGCCAGCAGTGAAAGACCACAGGGCAGCAATCAGCCCCAGCATTTT. Protein: CASSERPQGSNQPQHF.

CDR3 loop: CASSPLAGANTGELFF. The CDR3 DNA follows: TGTGCCAGCTCACCACTAGCCGGGGCGAACACCGGGGAGCTGTTTTTT. This chain joins TRBV18 and TRBJ2-2; possible D gene TRBD2, 5 bases. V lost 1 base to trimming and J lost 0 bases, with 9 bases between them. The germline CDR1 and CDR2 sequences are KGHSH and LQKENI. The CDR3 covers 16 residues.

This rearrangement joins TRBV9 to TRBJ2-1; weak D call: TRBD1 (5 bases). In germline, CDR1 is SGDLS, CDR2 YYNGEE. The germline V and J ends were trimmed by 1 base and 7 bases, with 18 bases remaining between them. This CDR3 is built from 16 residues. In nucleotides, the CDR3 is TGTGCCAGCAGCGTAAGGGCCAGGGAAGTAAGAAATGAGCAGTTCTTC. Translated: CASSVRAREVRNEQFF. Variable domain in full (rest from reference TRBV9 and TRBJ2-1): DSGVTQTPKHLITATGQRVTLRCSPRSGDLSVYWYQQSLDQGLQFLIQYYNGEERAKGNILERFSAQQFPDLHSELNLSSLELGDSALYFCASSVRAREVRNEQFFGPGTRLTVL.

The chain recombines TRBV7-9 with TRBJ2-2, with D perhaps TRBD1 (6 bases). Per germline, CDR1 SEHNR and CDR2 FQNEAQ (reference sequence). Trimming took 5 bases from V and 1 from J, leaving 17 bases between them. The CDR3 is 17 residues long. CDR3 DNA sequence: TGTGCCAGCAGCCCCCCCGGTGGGGGCGGGAACACCGGGGAGCTGTTTTTT. Amino acids: CASSPPGGGGNTGELFF.

This chain joins TRBV30 and TRBJ2-7; 9 positions match TRBD1. The V gene end was trimmed by 2 bases and the J gene end by 5 bases; junction bases not matched to a gene: 7. The CDR3 has 14 amino acids. The germline V gene has CDR1 GTSNPN and CDR2 SVGIG (reference sequence). The CDR3 DNA is TGTGCCTGGAGTCCCCGGACAGGGGTCAACGAGCAGTACTTC. Encoded protein: CAWSPRTGVNEQYF.

This clone was detected once. The chain is built from TRBV7-9 and TRBJ2-3, with TRBD1 matching 9 bases. The trim removed 5 bases at V and 3 bases at J, leaving 15 bases unmatched. Germline V gene sequence: CDR1 SEHNR, CDR2 FQNEAQ (reference sequence). The CDR3 covers 18 residues. The CDR3 here is CASSPSRWDREATDTQYF. For the CDR3, the DNA is TGTGCCAGCAGCCCATCGAGGTGGGACAGGGAAGCTACAGATACGCAGTATTTT.

The V and J genes are TRBV18 and TRBJ2-1, with D uncertain. This CDR3 is built from 15 residues. Between the trimmed V and J ends, which lost 6 bases and 0 bases, there was a span of 12 bases. Germline CDR1 reads KGHSH; CDR2 reads LQKENI. The chain's CDR3 is CASSPRSVSYNEQFF. Here the CDR3 DNA reads TGTGCCAGCTCCCCCCGATCAGTCTCCTACAATGAGCAGTTCTTC.

The chain carries TRBV5-6 and TRBJ1-3, with 7 bases fitting TRBD1. Germline trimming cut 4 bases from V and 4 bases from J; bases unmatched to any gene: 8. Germline values: CDR1 SGHDT, CDR2 YYEEEE. The CDR3 sequence is 15 residues long. The CDR3 region is CASSIRQGFGNTIYF. DNA of the CDR3: TGTGCCAGCAGCATAAGACAGGGTTTCGGAAACACCATATATTTT.

This chain links TRBV4-2 with TRBJ2-7, with D perhaps matching TRBD2 (5 bases). This CDR3 has 16 amino acids. Trimming took 0 bases from V and 3 from J, leaving 15 bases between them. In germline, CDR1 is LGHNA, CDR2 YNFKEQ. The CDR3 coding sequence is TGTGCCAGCAGCCAAGAAGCGGCCAGTCCCAACTACGAGCAGTACTTC. Its protein product is CASSQEAASPNYEQYF.

V gene TRBV7-8 combines with J gene TRBJ1-5; TRBD1 aligns across 8 bases. Germline V gives CDR1 SGHVS, CDR2 FQNEAQ. The CDR3 totals 15 residues. The V gene end was trimmed by 3 bases and the J gene end by 2 bases; junction bases not matched to a gene: 3. CDR3 amino acids: CASSLAGQGNQPQHF. Here the CDR3 DNA reads TGTGCCAGCAGCTTGGCGGGACAGGGCAATCAGCCCCAGCATTTT.

Turning to this clone: The same CDR3 is also encoded by other DNA sequences in this sample. The rearrangement joins TRBV19 to TRBJ2-7; weak D call: TRBD1 (5 bases). Trimming left V 5 bases short and J 2 bases short, with 7 bases between. CDR1 and CDR2 (germline): LNHDA, SQIVND (reference sequence). The CDR3 extends over 12 amino acids. In nucleotides, the CDR3 is TGTGCCAGTAGTCAGGGAACCTACGAGCAGTACTTC. It encodes CASSQGTYEQYF.

As DNA, the CDR3 is TGTGCCAGCAGCTTTCCCCCCTCAGGGCGGACCGGGGAGCTGTTTTTT. This translates into CASSFPPSGRTGELFF. The chain combines TRBV7-2 with TRBJ2-2; maybe TRBD1 (5 bases). This CDR3 is 16 amino acids long. With 3 bases removed from V and 5 bases from J, the gap between germline ends came to 16 bases. Germline values: CDR1 SGHTA, CDR2 FQGNSA.

V usage is TRBV10-1 and J usage is TRBJ2-7, with TRBD2 identical over 10 bases. Germline-derived CDR1 and CDR2 are WNHNN and SYGVQD (reference sequence). CDR3 length: 15 residues. Trimming took 2 bases from V and 6 from J; bases not matched to a gene: 7. The CDR3 sequence: CASSETLAGVGEQYF. Here the CDR3 DNA reads TGCGCCAGCAGTGAGACGCTAGCGGGAGTTGGCGAGCAGTACTTC.

This sequence joins TRBV27 and TRBJ2-2, with D perhaps matching TRBD2 (5 bases). From germline, CDR1 is MNHEY and CDR2 SMNVEV (reference sequence). The V end was cut by 1 base, the J end by 6 bases, with 9 bases between. The CDR3 contains 14 residues. The CDR3 here is CASSLLLGPGELFF. In DNA, the CDR3 is TGTGCCAGCAGTTTATTACTAGGTCCCGGGGAGCTGTTTTTT.

V gene TRBV7-3 combines with J gene TRBJ2-2; no firm D call. Trimming removed 3 bases from V and 9 bases from J, with 8 bases in between. Germline-derived CDR1 and CDR2 are SGHTA and FQGTGA. The length of the CDR3 is 12 residues. The CDR3 nucleotides are TGTGCCAGCAGCTTCGTTGACAGGGAGCTGTTTTTT. Its protein is CASSFVDRELFF.

V and J are TRBV28 and TRBJ2-1; TRBD2 is a possible D gene (5 bases). The CDR3 loop spans 17 amino acids. V shed 3 bases and J shed 8 bases, with 23 bases lying between them. The V gene's germline CDR1 is MDHEN and CDR2 SYDVKM. In DNA form, the CDR3 reads TGTGCCAGCAGTTTCAATGCTAAGGCTGGACTTAGATATGAGCAGTTCTTC. Its protein product is CASSFNAKAGLRYEQFF.

J is TRBJ1-2 and V is TRBV6-1; tentatively, D is TRBD1 (5 bases). The V gene lost 1 base and the J gene lost 4 bases, with 10 bases spanning the gap. The CDR3 sequence is 14 residues long. CDR1 MNHNS and CDR2 SASEGT come from the germline V gene. The CDR3 nucleotides read TGTGCCAGCAGTGAAGTCGGGGGAGGCTATGGCTACACCTTC. The encoded protein is CASSEVGGGYGYTF.